The TCR beta chain under discussion was sequenced for a study of PD-1 blockade in classical Hodgkin lymphoma. On the study more broadly: Patients had nivolumab dosed at 3 mg/kg, delivered intravenously every 2 weeks. Study observations and caveats: Those patients who began receiving nivolumab less than 1 year after ASCT had lower diversity, and they were excluded. Reported baseline diversity: healthy donors highest, relapsed/refractory patients lowest.

Relapse after autologous stem cell transplantation occurred in every patient, and brentuximab vedotin exposure varied. TCRdb's table, derived via immunoSEQ multiplex PCR, lists solely in-frame clones and lacks some. Counted here are tens of thousands of clones, 80% occurring once; the ten biggest clones make up about 17%. Germline V gene lookup returns CDR1 SGHRS and CDR2 YFSETQ. The CDR3 has 14 residues. Trimming cost V 6 bases and J 3 bases; bases outside gene matches: 5. Comments on this clone: Its antigen is still unknown.

This clonotype originated in a human donor with classical Hodgkin lymphoma. V and J are TRBV5-1 and TRBJ1-1, with TRBD1 identical over 10 bases. The input for sequencing was peripheral blood mononuclear cells (PBMCs), taken before the second cycle of nivolumab. The CDR3 here is CASTWTGGDTEAFF. The DNA for the CDR3 is TGCGCCAGCACATGGACAGGGGGGGACACTGAAGCTTTCTTT.